These 19 T cell receptor beta chains originate from one sample sequenced in a study of siplizumab effects on memory and regulatory T cells. Produced via immunoSEQ multiplex PCR; TCRdb's table is partial and in-frame only. This sample yields about 69,000 clones, of which over 80% are seen a single time; about 1.7% belongs to the top ten. Sequences were obtained from Tregs sorted from blood. These receptors were obtained from a human donor in good health.

V is TRBV6-4 and J is TRBJ1-5, with D possibly being TRBD1 (6 bases). CDR1 is MRHNA, CDR2 SNTAGT, per germline. Trimming left V 6 bases short and J 7 bases short, with 13 bases between. The CDR3 extends over 13 amino acids. The CDR3 region has the DNA TGTGCCAGCAGGCGACAGGATTTCCAGCCCCAGCATTTT. This translates into CASRRQDFQPQHF.

The chain's CDR3 is CASSSYSRGYGYTF. The CDR3 coding sequence is TGTGCCAGCAGCTCCTACAGCCGGGGCTATGGCTACACCTTC. V and J are TRBV13 and TRBJ1-2, with D unclear. The CDR3 is 14 residues long. Germline lookup yields CDR1 PRHDT and CDR2 FYEKMQ (reference sequence). With 4 bases removed from V and 4 bases from J, the gap between germline ends came to 13 bases.

In its sample, this clone was seen a few times. The chain recombines TRBV4-3 with TRBJ2-1; TRBD2 matches 9 bases. This CDR3 has 15 amino acids. Germline loops: CDR1 LGHNA, CDR2 YSLEER. V shed 0 bases and J 6 bases; nucleotides not matched to a gene: 3. The CDR3 bases are TGCGCCAGCAGCCAAGATCCTAGCGGGACCAATGAGCAGTTCTTC. It translates to CASSQDPSGTNEQFF.

This rearrangement joins TRBV7-2 to TRBJ2-1; maybe TRBD2 (5 bases). The CDR3 is 14 residues long. The V end lost 2 bases, the J end lost 7 bases, and 12 bases lay between the germline ends. Germline V gives CDR1 SGHTA, CDR2 FQGNSA. The CDR3 nucleotides read TGTGCCAGCAGCTTATGGGGTAGCGAAAATGAGCAGTTCTTC. It is translated as CASSLWGSENEQFF. The whole variable domain, filled in from reference TRBV7-2 and TRBJ2-1, reads GAGVSQSPSNKVTEKGKDVELRCDPISGHTALYWYRQSLGQGLEFLIYFQGNSAPDKSGLPSDRFSAERTGGSVSTLTIQRTQQEDSAVYLCASSLWGSENEQFFGPGTRLTVL.

The rearrangement joins TRBV5-1 to TRBJ2-2, with D tentatively TRBD1 or TRBD2 (5 bases each). Germline CDR1 SGHRS, CDR2 YFSETQ. V was cut by 6 bases and J by 0 bases, with 24 bases left in between. The CDR3 runs to 19 residues. This CDR3 reads CASTPLPRDGHANTGELFF. The CDR3 nucleotides are TGCGCCAGCACTCCGTTACCCCGGGACGGGCACGCGAACACCGGGGAGCTGTTTTTT.

The rearrangement links TRBV5-1 to TRBJ2-1; D is uncertain. The ends were cut back, 1 base at V and 4 bases at J, with 9 bases in the middle. The CDR3 contains 14 residues. The germline gives CDR1 SGHRS, CDR2 YFSETQ. CDR3 DNA sequence: TGCGCCAGCAGCTTGAATCCCCGATACAATGAGCAGTTCTTC. It translates to CASSLNPRYNEQFF.

V usage is TRBV27 and J usage is TRBJ2-7; either TRBD1 or TRBD2 may supply D (5 bases each). Trimming left V 5 bases short and J 0 bases short, with 11 bases between. CDR1 is MNHEY and CDR2 is SMNVEV in the germline V gene (reference sequence). This CDR3 spans 14 amino acids. In nucleotides, the CDR3 is TGTGCCAGCAGTGGGACCGAAAGCTCCTACGAGCAGTACTTC. Protein sequence: CASSGTESSYEQYF.

The genes are TRBV15 and TRBJ2-5; maybe TRBD1 (5 bases). The V end was cut by 0 bases, the J end by 2 bases, with 7 bases between. The germline CDR1 and CDR2 sequences are LNHNV and YYDKDF (reference sequence). This CDR3 is 14 amino acids long. The CDR3 reads CATSREDTQETQYF. The CDR3 bases are TGTGCCACCAGCAGAGAGGACACACAAGAGACCCAGTACTTC.

V and J are TRBV29-1 and TRBJ1-2; tentatively, D is TRBD1 (5 bases). Germline V gives CDR1 SQVTM, CDR2 ANQGSEA. V was shortened by 4 bases and J by 1 base, with 7 bases between the two germline ends. This CDR3 has 12 residues. For the CDR3, the DNA is TGCAGCGTTGTCGGGGGTAACTATGGCTACACCTTC. Translated, it gives CSVVGGNYGYTF.

The V gene is TRBV12-5, the J gene TRBJ2-1; no clear D. The CDR3 totals 14 residues. Germline assignment: CDR1 LGHNT and CDR2 FRNRAP. Trimming pared 2 bases from V and 9 bases from J, leaving 14 bases between. The CDR3 bases are TGTGCTAGTGGTTTGATGGACCGTAACGGTGAGCAGTTCTTC. Translation gives CASGLMDRNGEQFF.

The V call is TRBV27, the J call TRBJ2-1; D remains unclear. This CDR3 contains 15 residues. The V and J ends lost 11 bases and 5 bases respectively, with 22 bases between them. The V gene's germline CDR1 is MNHEY and CDR2 SMNVEV (reference sequence). CDR3: CAPLSRDHYHNEQFF. CDR3 nucleotide sequence: TGTGCCCCCTTATCCCGTGACCATTATCACAATGAGCAGTTCTTC.

Sample share makes this clone medium-sized (0.01 to 0.1%). The chain combines TRBV7-2 with TRBJ2-7, with 11 bases aligning to TRBD2. This CDR3 has 17 residues. The junction had 8 bases not matched to a gene; V was cut back by 0 bases and J by 4 bases. From germline, CDR1 is SGHTA and CDR2 FQGNSA. The CDR3 nucleotides are TGTGCCAGCAGCTTAGCACCCTTTACTAGCGGGAGTTACGAGCAGTACTTC. The encoded protein is CASSLAPFTSGSYEQYF.

Here the CDR3 reads CASSQVSPTPGAQYF. CDR3 nucleotide sequence: TGTGCCAGCAGCCAAGTTAGTCCTACTCCAGGGGCCCAGTACTTC. The genes are TRBV4-2 and TRBJ2-5, with D maybe TRBD1 (6 bases). CDR1 and CDR2 from the germline V gene are LGHNA and YNFKEQ. This CDR3 comprises 15 residues. Trimming removed 1 base from V and 9 bases from J, with 18 bases in between.

CDR3 nucleotide sequence: TGTGCCAGTAGATCCTTATCTGGACTAGCGGGAGTCAATGAGCAGTTCTTC. Its protein is CASRSLSGLAGVNEQFF. The chain carries TRBV19 and TRBJ2-1; 13 bases match TRBD2. This CDR3 has 17 residues. CDR1 LNHDA and CDR2 SQIVND come from the germline V gene (reference sequence). V was pared by 6 bases and J by 6 bases, with 11 bases of the junction left unmatched.

V is TRBV28 and J is TRBJ2-7; 8 nucleotides line up with TRBD1. Germline trimming cut 6 bases from V and 3 bases from J; bases unmatched to any gene: 7. Germline CDR1 MDHEN, CDR2 SYDVKM. The CDR3 is 14 residues long. The CDR3 DNA sequence: TGTGCCAGCAGCCCCCCGGGACAGGTCTACGAGCAGTACTTC. It specifies CASSPPGQVYEQYF.

This chain uses TRBV9 with TRBJ2-3, with 8 bases that match TRBD2. J gave up 6 bases and V 0 bases, and 9 bases lay outside the gene matches. CDR1 SGDLS and CDR2 YYNGEE come from the germline V gene. This CDR3 is built from 16 residues. The CDR3 is CASSVGTAGVSDTQYF. The DNA for the CDR3 is TGTGCCAGCAGCGTAGGTACAGCGGGAGTATCCGATACGCAGTATTTT. Full variable domain (outside the CDR3, taken from reference TRBV9 and TRBJ2-3): DSGVTQTPKHLITATGQRVTLRCSPRSGDLSVYWYQQSLDQGLQFLIQYYNGEERAKGNILERFSAQQFPDLHSELNLSSLELGDSALYFCASSVGTAGVSDTQYFGPGTRLTVL.

The chain carries TRBV6-6 and TRBJ1-2; 8 bases are shared with TRBD1. CDR1 and CDR2 (germline): MNHNY, SVGAGI (reference sequence). Trimming removed 7 bases from V and 7 bases from J; junction bases left unmatched: 8. This CDR3 is built from 13 residues. CDR3 sequence: CASTRTGGGGYTF. CDR3 nucleotides: TGTGCCAGCACCAGAACAGGGGGAGGTGGCTACACCTTC.

For the CDR3, the DNA is TGTGCCAGTAGTTGGGAGACAGGTCGAAGCGGGAATCAGCCCCAGCATTTT. Translated, it gives CASSWETGRSGNQPQHF. V is TRBV19 and J is TRBJ1-5; tentative D call: TRBD1 (6 bases). Trimming took 5 bases from V and 4 from J, leaving 21 bases between them. Germline V CDR1 and CDR2: LNHDA, SQIVND (reference sequence). The CDR3 has 17 amino acids.

The chain has TRBV5-1 and TRBJ2-1; unclear D gene. The germline V and J ends were trimmed by 2 bases and 4 bases, with 7 bases remaining between them. This CDR3 has 13 amino acids. Germline assignment: CDR1 SGHRS and CDR2 YFSETQ. Here the CDR3 reads CASSLNGYNEQFF. CDR3 coding DNA: TGCGCCAGCAGCTTAAATGGGTACAATGAGCAGTTCTTC.